What follows are 28 T cell receptor beta chains derived from one specimen sequenced in a study of blood T cell repertoires in COVID-19. The protocol was immunoSEQ multiplex PCR, while the TCRdb copy is restricted to in-frame clones and leaves out a portion. This sample has 220,000 or so clones; almost 85% occur once, and the top ten carry 1.5% to 2%. Material: peripheral blood. The receptors derive from a woman older than 75 with acute or convalescent COVID-19.

V is TRBV15 and J is TRBJ2-7; TRBD1 might be the D (5 bases). The V end lost 0 bases, the J end lost 9 bases, and 12 bases lay between the germline ends. Germline V gene sequence: CDR1 LNHNV, CDR2 YYDKDF (reference sequence). CDR3 length: 13 amino acids. CDR3 loop: CATSREPGSGQYF. The DNA of the CDR3 is TGTGCCACCAGCAGAGAGCCAGGGTCCGGGCAGTACTTC.

This chain connects TRBV5-3 to TRBJ2-7; 7 bases agree with TRBD2. TRBV5-3 is designated an ORF whose function remains uncertain. The CDR3 extends over 16 amino acids. After removal of 7 bases from V and 0 bases from J, the junction contained 13 bases not matched to a gene. As DNA, the CDR3 is TGTGCCAGACCCCGCCACGGGAGGAGGGCCTCCTACGAGCAGTACTTC. This gives the protein CARPRHGRRASYEQYF.

The chain carries TRBV5-5 and TRBJ2-6; 7 bases match TRBD1. Germline assignment: CDR1 SGHKS and CDR2 YYEKEE (reference sequence). There are 18 residues in the CDR3. V was pared by 4 bases and J by 4 bases, with 14 bases of the junction left unmatched. The chain's CDR3 is CASSKIRTGDRGANVLTF. CDR3 sequence (DNA): TGTGCCAGCAGCAAAATAAGAACAGGGGATAGAGGGGCCAACGTCCTGACTTTC.

The chain has TRBV7-2 and TRBJ2-3; TRBD2 aligns across 13 bases. V was clipped by 0 bases and J by 3 bases; unmatched bases: 9. The CDR3 sequence is 19 residues long. Germline CDR1 is SGHTA and CDR2 is FQGNSA. CDR3 residues: CASSLAAGRTSGRTDTQYF. The CDR3 nucleotides read TGTGCCAGCAGCTTAGCCGCGGGTCGGACTAGCGGGAGAACAGATACGCAGTATTTT.

The J gene is TRBJ2-7, the V gene TRBV28, with D perhaps TRBD2 (5 bases). This CDR3 has 14 amino acids. Germline V gene data show CDR1 as MDHEN and CDR2 as SYDVKM. Trimming removed 6 bases from V and 2 bases from J, with 14 bases in between. CDR3 loop: CASSSYTGTYEQYF. CDR3 coding DNA: TGTGCCAGCAGCTCCTACACCGGGACCTACGAGCAGTACTTC.

This clone was recorded only once. The chain is built from TRBV27 and TRBJ2-6, with a tentative D call TRBD2 (6 bases). The CDR3 totals 15 residues. Germline loops: CDR1 MNHEY, CDR2 SMNVEV (reference sequence). V lost 6 bases and J lost 4, with 13 bases in between. For the CDR3, the DNA is TGTGCCAGCAGCGTTATAGCGGCCGGGGCCAACGTCCTGACTTTC. As protein: CASSVIAAGANVLTF.

The chain employs TRBV28 and TRBJ1-5; D call uncertain. V lost 2 bases, J lost 6 bases, and 11 bases lay in between. The CDR3 sequence is 14 residues long. The V gene's germline CDR1 is MDHEN and CDR2 SYDVKM. CDR3 region: CASSLRLGSQPQHF. CDR3 in DNA: TGTGCCAGCAGTTTACGGTTGGGGAGTCAGCCCCAGCATTTT.

The chain carries TRBV6-4 and TRBJ1-2; 7 nucleotides match TRBD1. The CDR3 runs to 13 residues. Germline CDR1 is MRHNA and CDR2 is SNTAGT. V lost 7 bases to trimming and J lost 8 bases; unmatched junction nucleotides: 10. CDR3 sequence: CASIFLQGTGYTF. The CDR3 coding sequence is TGTGCCAGCATTTTTCTACAGGGGACCGGCTACACCTTC.

The V and J genes are TRBV2 and TRBJ2-2; no definite D call. The V and J ends lost 7 bases and 1 base respectively, with 10 bases between them. The length of the CDR3 is 14 residues. The germline V gene has CDR1 SNHLY and CDR2 FYNNEI. The DNA for the CDR3 is TGTGCCAGCACTGTGGCAGTGAACACCGGGGAGCTGTTTTTT. Protein product: CASTVAVNTGELFF.

V usage is TRBV5-6 and J usage is TRBJ2-7; 7 bases line up with TRBD1. V shed 0 bases and J 4 bases; nucleotides not matched to a gene: 10. This CDR3 is 16 amino acids long. Per germline, CDR1 SGHDT and CDR2 YYEEEE. The CDR3 DNA is TGTGCCAGCAGCTTGGGGGTGTCAGGGGGTAGATACGAGCAGTACTTC. Translation gives CASSLGVSGGRYEQYF.

The chain uses TRBV12-5 and TRBJ1-2; TRBD1 matches at 7 bases. The CDR3 is 14 residues long. Germline CDR1 is LGHNT and CDR2 is FRNRAP. The ends lost 5 bases at V and 5 bases at J; junction bases unmatched: 8. The CDR3 spells CASGISGTVYGYTF. The DNA of the CDR3 is TGTGCTAGTGGTATCTCCGGGACAGTTTATGGCTACACCTTC.

V usage is TRBV15 and J usage is TRBJ2-5, with D maybe TRBD2 (6 bases). The CDR3 has 15 residues. Trimming took 0 bases from V and 5 from J, leaving 13 bases between them. The germline V gene has CDR1 LNHNV and CDR2 YYDKDF (reference sequence). CDR3 amino acids: CATSRDPHGGETQYF. CDR3 sequence (DNA): TGTGCCACCAGCAGAGATCCCCACGGGGGTGAGACCCAGTACTTC.

As concerns this clone: At the DNA level, this CDR3 is encoded by other sequences in the same sample as well. The J gene is TRBJ1-2, the V gene TRBV7-9, with 8 positions matching TRBD1. V gave up 0 bases and J gave up 5 bases; unmatched junction bases: 5. In germline, CDR1 is SEHNR, CDR2 FQNEAQ (reference sequence). CDR3 length: 15 residues. CDR3 region: CASSLAPGQGYGYTF. Here the CDR3 DNA reads TGTGCCAGCAGCTTAGCCCCCGGACAGGGTTATGGCTACACCTTC.

The chain joins TRBV6-5 to TRBJ1-1, with TRBD1 identical over 10 bases. J lost 5 bases, V lost 6 bases, and 3 bases had no gene match. Germline CDR1 MNHEY, CDR2 SVGAGI. The CDR3 covers 13 residues. This CDR3 is CASRGQGVTEAFF. The CDR3 bases are TGTGCCAGCAGAGGACAGGGGGTGACTGAAGCTTTCTTT.

The rearrangement links TRBV7-9 to TRBJ1-1; TRBD1 matches 8 bases. Germline CDR1 reads SEHNR; CDR2 reads FQNEAQ (reference sequence). Trimming took 6 bases from V and 1 from J; bases not matched to a gene: 4. There are 14 residues in the CDR3. The CDR3: CASRRQGQNTEAFF. The DNA of the CDR3 is TGTGCCAGCAGACGACAGGGGCAGAACACTGAAGCTTTCTTT.

The chain recombines TRBV7-2 with TRBJ2-2, with D unresolved. CDR1 is SGHTA and CDR2 is FQGNSA in the germline V gene. The CDR3 contains 13 residues. Between the trimmed V and J ends, which lost 5 bases and 5 bases, there was a span of 9 bases. Here the CDR3 reads CASSAMRTGELFF. CDR3 DNA sequence: TGTGCCAGCAGCGCCATGAGGACCGGGGAGCTGTTTTTT.

The J gene is TRBJ2-3, the V gene TRBV11-2; 9 bases line up with TRBD2. CDR1 and CDR2 from the germline V gene are SGHAT and FQNNGV. The CDR3 sequence is 16 residues long. V lost 5 bases and J lost 6; bases outside the gene matches: 12. CDR3 nucleotides: TGTGCCAGCAGCCGGTTTCGCGGGGGGGCATGGGATACGCAGTATTTT. This sequence encodes CASSRFRGGAWDTQYF.

V gene TRBV11-2 combines with J gene TRBJ2-1; 7 bases agree with TRBD2. This CDR3 spans 14 amino acids. Germline V lookup: CDR1 SGHAT, CDR2 FQNNGV. V lost 4 bases, J lost 3 bases, and 3 bases stayed unmatched. The CDR3 bases are TGTGCCAGCAGCTGGGGGGGAGACTACAATGAGCAGTTCTTC. Protein sequence: CASSWGGDYNEQFF.

CDR3 residues: CASRRVKEQGNNYGYTF. The DNA of the CDR3 is TGTGCCAGCAGACGAGTTAAGGAGCAGGGTAATAACTATGGCTACACCTTC. The chain combines TRBV7-9 with TRBJ1-2; D is possibly TRBD1 (5 bases). The germline V gene encodes CDR1 SEHNR and CDR2 FQNEAQ (reference sequence). Trimming removed 6 bases at V and 1 base at J, with 21 bases between. This CDR3 has 17 residues.

This chain uses TRBV27 with TRBJ1-5; 7 bases are shared with TRBD1. CDR3 size: 14 residues. Germline V gene data show CDR1 as MNHEY and CDR2 as SMNVEV (reference sequence). J was trimmed by 3 bases and V by 8 bases; bases with no gene match: 7. The CDR3 sequence: CASGFGTDNQPQHF. In DNA, the CDR3 is TGTGCCAGCGGCTTCGGGACAGACAATCAGCCCCAGCATTTT.

The chain carries TRBV7-2 and TRBJ2-1; perhaps TRBD2 as D (5 bases). V gave up 1 base and J gave up 3 bases, with 13 bases separating them. This CDR3 is built from 16 residues. Germline lookup yields CDR1 SGHTA and CDR2 FQGNSA. The DNA of the CDR3 is TGTGCCAGCAGCTTAGTATTTGGGGAGATCTACAATGAGCAGTTCTTC. This translates into CASSLVFGEIYNEQFF.

V usage is TRBV7-8 and J usage is TRBJ2-6; D possibly corresponds to TRBD1 (5 bases). Trimming removed 5 bases from V and 0 bases from J, with 14 bases in between. The V gene's germline CDR1 is SGHVS and CDR2 FQNEAQ. CDR3 length equals 17 residues. In DNA, the CDR3 is TGTGCCAGCAGCCCCAACAGACAGCGCTCTGGGGCCAACGTCCTGACTTTC. Protein sequence: CASSPNRQRSGANVLTF. Looking up the rest from reference TRBV7-8 and TRBJ2-6 gives the full variable domain: GAGVSQSPRYKVAKRGQDVALRCDPISGHVSLFWYQQALGQGPEFLTYFQNEAQLDKSGLPSDRFFAERPEGSVSTLKIQRTQQEDSAVYLCASSPNRQRSGANVLTFGAGSRLTVL.

This clone came up once. J is TRBJ2-5 and V is TRBV18, with 7 bases fitting TRBD1. The V segment lost 6 bases and the J segment 4 bases; nucleotides outside the gene matches: 11. Germline V gene sequence: CDR1 KGHSH, CDR2 LQKENI. The CDR3 is 15 residues long. This CDR3 reads CASSSDRAPSETQYF. In DNA form, the CDR3 reads TGTGCCAGCTCTTCCGACAGGGCTCCGTCAGAGACCCAGTACTTC.

This clone has only one observation. J is TRBJ2-7 and V is TRBV19; 9 bases fit TRBD1. The length of the CDR3 is 15 residues. The trim removed 6 bases at V and 4 bases at J, leaving 10 bases unmatched. CDR1 and CDR2 (germline): LNHDA, SQIVND (reference sequence). The CDR3 sequence is CASSNPGQGTYEQYF. CDR3 nucleotide sequence: TGTGCCAGTAGCAACCCGGGACAGGGTACATACGAGCAGTACTTC.

A remark on this clone: The junction does not match germline at one end; this may be a read error. The J gene is TRBJ2-7, the V gene TRBV5-4; D is unclear. The CDR3 has 12 residues. Per the germline V gene, CDR1 is SGHNT and CDR2 is YYREEE (reference sequence). CDR3 region: CASSLGWASKDF. Here the CDR3 DNA reads TGTGCCAGCAGCTTGGGGTGGGCCTCGAAGGACTTC.

The chain carries TRBV14 and TRBJ2-7, with TRBD1 as a possible D gene (5 bases). Trimming took 4 bases from V and 9 from J, leaving 13 bases between them. CDR1 SGHDN and CDR2 FVKESK come from the germline V gene. CDR3 size: 12 residues. CDR3 in amino acids: CASSPQGVGQYF. For the CDR3, the DNA is TGTGCCAGCAGCCCCCAGGGTGTTGGGCAGTACTTC.

The rearrangement uses TRBV7-7 and TRBJ2-2; 12 bases line up with TRBD1. The CDR3 has 19 residues. J was trimmed by 13 bases and V by 4 bases; bases with no gene match: 22. Looked up from germline, CDR1 is SSHAT and CDR2 is FNYEAQ (reference sequence). The CDR3 bases are TGTGCCAGCAGCTCCAATAACTTTTTCCGGGACAGGGGGCATGGGACGCTGTTTTTT. This encodes CASSSNNFFRDRGHGTLFF. The full variable domain, rest sourced from reference TRBV7-7 and TRBJ2-2, is GAGVSQSPRYKVTKRGQDVTLRCDPISSHATLYWYQQALGQGPEFLTYFNYEAQPDKSGLPSDRFSAERPEGSISTLTIQRTEQRDSAMYRCASSSNNFFRDRGHGTLFFGEGSRLTVL.

Ten or more counts support this clone. The chain uses TRBV7-9 and TRBJ1-1; D is ambiguous. CDR1 is SEHNR and CDR2 is FQNEAQ in the germline V gene (reference sequence). Trimming removed 3 bases at V and 1 base at J, with 6 bases between. The CDR3 loop spans 13 amino acids. In DNA form, the CDR3 reads TGTGCCAGCAGCTTTCAGGAGAACACTGAAGCTTTCTTT. Translated: CASSFQENTEAFF. The variable domain in full, completed from reference TRBV7-9 and TRBJ1-1, reads DTGVSQNPRHKITKRGQNVTFRCDPISEHNRLYWYRQTLGQGPEFLTYFQNEAQLEKSRLLSDRFSAERPKGSFSTLEIQRTEQGDSAMYLCASSFQENTEAFFGQGTRLTVV.